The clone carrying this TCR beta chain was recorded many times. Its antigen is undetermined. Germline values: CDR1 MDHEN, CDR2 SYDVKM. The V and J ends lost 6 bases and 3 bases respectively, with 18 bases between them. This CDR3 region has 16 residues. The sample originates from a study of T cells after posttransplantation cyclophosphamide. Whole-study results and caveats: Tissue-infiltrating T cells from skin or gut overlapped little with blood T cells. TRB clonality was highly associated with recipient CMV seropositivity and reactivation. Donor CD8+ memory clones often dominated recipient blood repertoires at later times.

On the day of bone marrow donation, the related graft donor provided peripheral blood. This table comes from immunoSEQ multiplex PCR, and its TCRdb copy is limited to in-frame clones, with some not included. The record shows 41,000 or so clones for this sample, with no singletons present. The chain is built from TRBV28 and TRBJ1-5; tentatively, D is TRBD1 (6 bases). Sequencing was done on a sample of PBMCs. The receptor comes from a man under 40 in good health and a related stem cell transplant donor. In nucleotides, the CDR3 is TGTGCCAGCAGCGGGGGGCTGGGGGTCTACAATCAGCCCCAGCATTTT. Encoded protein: CASSGGLGVYNQPQHF. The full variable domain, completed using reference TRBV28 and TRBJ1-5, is DVKVTQSSRYLVKRTGEKVFLECVQDMDHENMFWYRQDPGLGLRLIYFSYDVKMKEKGDIPEGYSVSREKKERFSLILESASTNQTSMYLCASSGGLGVYNQPQHFGDGTRLSIL.